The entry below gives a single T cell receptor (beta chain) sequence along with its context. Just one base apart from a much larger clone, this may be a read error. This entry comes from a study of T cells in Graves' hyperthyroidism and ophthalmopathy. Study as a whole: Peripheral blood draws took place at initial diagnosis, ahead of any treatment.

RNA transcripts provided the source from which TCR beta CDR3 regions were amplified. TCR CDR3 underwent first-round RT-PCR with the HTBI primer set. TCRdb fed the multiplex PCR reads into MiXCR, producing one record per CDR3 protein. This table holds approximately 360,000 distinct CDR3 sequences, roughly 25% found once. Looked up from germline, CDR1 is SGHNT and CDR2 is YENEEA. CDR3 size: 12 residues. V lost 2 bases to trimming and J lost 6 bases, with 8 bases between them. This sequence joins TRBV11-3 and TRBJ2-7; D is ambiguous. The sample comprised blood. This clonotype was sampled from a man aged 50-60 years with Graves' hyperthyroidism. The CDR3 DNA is TGTGCCAGCAGCTTAAACGCCCTCGAGCAGTACTTC. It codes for CASSLNALEQYF.